This TCR beta chain was sequenced during a study of metastatic and nonmetastatic thyroid tumors. Study in general: Repertoires were compared across blood and tumor or nodule tissue from malignant and benign thyroid patients. Whole-study findings and limits: Across blood and tumor, TCR beta diversity in malignant thyroid tumors was reportedly significantly higher than in benign nodules.

TCRdb re-called the PCR reads with MiXCR. The sample lists roughly 21,000 clones, over 25% occurring once. This clone occurred a few times. Its antigen is not identified. The V end lost 6 bases, the J end lost 9 bases, and 9 bases lay between the germline ends. Germline values: CDR1 MNHNS, CDR2 SASEGT. CDR3 length equals 11 residues. Treatment of any kind had been given to no patient before thyroid surgery. This receptor was taken from a male donor with papillary thyroid cancer or a benign thyroid nodule (not recorded which). Some clones in this sample may be carry-over from other donors' samples. Material for sequencing was tumor tissue. V usage is TRBV6-1 and J usage is TRBJ2-1; the D is unclear. The CDR3 region has the DNA TGTGCCAGCAGGTTCGGCCTTGAGCAGTTCTTC. This sequence encodes CASRFGLEQFF.